There are many counts of the clone carrying this T cell receptor (beta chain). Its antigen is still unknown. Hyperthyroidism patients had new diagnoses, durations under 2 months, and ages of 18 to 65. Diagnosis relied on clinical symptoms, serum thyroxine, TRAb, thyroid ultrasound and orbital computed tomography. Amplification of TCR beta CDR3 regions used RNA transcripts. First-round RT-PCR with HTBI primers preceded a second-round multiplex PCR. MiXCR was run by TCRdb on the multiplex PCR reads, yielding one entry per CDR3 protein. Of 350,000 to 450,000 distinct CDR3 sequences listed, around a fifth are singletons. V lost 4 bases, J lost 2 bases, and 3 bases lay in between. The V gene's germline CDR1 is DFQATT and CDR2 SNEGSKA (reference sequence). This CDR3 region has 10 residues. This sample was taken from a study of Graves' ophthalmopathy and Graves' hyperthyroidism. Notes on the study in general: Its predictions of ophthalmopathy progression gave the model roughly 71% sensitivity and about 78% specificity.

The chain joins TRBV20-1 to TRBJ2-7, with D hard to call. This clonotype was sampled from a young woman with stable Graves' hyperthyroidism. The sequenced material came from peripheral blood. CDR3 in DNA: TGCAGTGCTACCGCCTACGAGCAGTACTTC. It encodes CSATAYEQYF.